This T cell receptor beta chain came from a study of blood T cell repertoires in COVID-19. On the study more broadly: T cells, B-cell-depleted T cells, or PBMCs supplied cDNA or gDNA.

Here immunoSEQ multiplex PCR was the method, and the copy in TCRdb shows in-frame clones only, minus some. The sample gives approximately 250,000 clones, 75% to 90% of which show up once; approximately 2% is in the top ten. The CDR3 is made up of 15 amino acids. Per the germline V gene, CDR1 is MNHNS and CDR2 is SASEGT. V lost 2 bases and J 9 bases, leaving 17 bases between the germline ends. Specimen: peripheral blood. The TCR originated in a man aged 30-40 years with active or convalescent COVID-19. The chain uses TRBV6-1 and TRBJ2-1; the D gene is possibly TRBD1 (6 bases). Written as DNA, the CDR3 is TGTGCCAGCAGTGAACCGAGCAGGGGTGGTTTTGAGCAGTTCTTC. Protein: CASSEPSRGGFEQFF.